This is a list of T cell receptor beta chains from one sample in a study of T-cell memory formation after mild COVID-19. MiXCR, run by TCRdb on the 5' RACE reads, gives a single entry per CDR3 protein. The sample has under 600,000 distinct CDR3 sequences, approximately 21% seen once. Sequencing was carried out using PBMCs or a T cell subset sorted from them (not recorded which). The receptors were gathered from an adult woman who had mild COVID-19 (a few samples of this study predate the infection). Cell type and time point are not known. Both conserved end residues are part of each CDR3. Fields, in order: clone size, V gene, J gene, D gene, CDR3 protein, CDR3 DNA. D genes are given only for firm matches. Clone size is stated in some rows and not others, as once, few, many or a class when expanded.

NA,TRBV29-1,TRBJ2-5,NA,CSVRDRRTGQETQYF,TGCAGCGTCCGGGACCGAAGGACTGGACAAGAGACCCAGTACTTC
NA,TRBV7-2,TRBJ1-1,NA,CASSSRRTEAFF,TGTGCCAGCAGCTCTAGGCGGACTGAAGCTTTCTTT
few,TRBV5-1,TRBJ1-1,NA,CASARDVDTEAFF,TGCGCCAGCGCCCGGGACGTCGACACTGAAGCTTTCTTT
NA,TRBV7-9,TRBJ1-1,TRBD1,CASTSGQVHTEAFF,TGTGCCAGCACCTCCGGACAGGTCCACACTGAAGCTTTCTTT
few,TRBV27,TRBJ1-1,NA,CASSLMWGNTEAFF,TGTGCCAGCAGTTTGATGTGGGGGAACACTGAAGCTTTCTTT
NA,TRBV29-1,TRBJ2-3,NA,CSVATPSRGTDTQYF,TGCAGCGTTGCCACCCCTAGCCGGGGCACAGATACGCAGTATTTT
NA,TRBV7-2,TRBJ2-5,TRBD2,CASSPSGRAGYF,TGTGCCAGCAGCCCCAGCGGGAGGGCAGGGTACTTC
NA,TRBV12-3/TRBV12-4,TRBJ1-2,NA,CASSNYGGRTNYGYTF,TGTGCCAGCAGTAACTACGGGGGGCGAACTAACTATGGCTACACCTTC
NA,TRBV2,TRBJ2-3,NA,CASSESPLGTDTQYF,TGTGCCAGCAGTGAAAGCCCCTTAGGGACAGATACGCAGTATTTT
few,TRBV20-1,TRBJ1-5,NA,CSASGLRQPQHF,TGCAGTGCTAGTGGGTTAAGACAGCCCCAGCATTTT
few,TRBV3-1,TRBJ2-7,NA,CASSHSHNGAGEQYF,TGTGCCAGCAGCCATTCCCACAACGGGGCCGGCGAGCAGTACTTC
NA,TRBV24-1,TRBJ2-5,TRBD2,CATSDAGTGRTETQYF,TGTGCCACCAGTGACGCCGGGACCGGGAGGACGGAGACCCAGTACTTC
NA,TRBV5-1,TRBJ2-4,TRBD1,CASSLGDSLAKNIQYF,TGCGCCAGCAGCTTGGGGGACAGCCTAGCCAAAAACATTCAGTACTTC
few,TRBV4-1,TRBJ2-7,NA,CASSQGAARLSPEQYF,TGCGCCAGCAGCCAAGGGGCAGCAAGGCTCAGCCCCGAGCAGTACTTC
few,TRBV5-1,TRBJ2-3,TRBD2,CASSSQLTSGGPDTQYF,TGCGCCAGCAGCTCCCAACTAACTAGCGGGGGGCCAGATACGCAGTATTTT
NA,TRBV5-1,TRBJ2-7,TRBD1,CASSFTGGYEQYF,TGCGCCAGCAGTTTCACAGGGGGCTACGAGCAGTACTTC
few,TRBV27,TRBJ2-5,TRBD1,CASSGTGGSLIPQETQYF,TGTGCCAGCAGTGGGACAGGGGGCTCTTTAATACCCCAAGAGACCCAGTACTTC
NA,TRBV7-6,TRBJ2-2,NA,CASSLAANSWGTGELFF,TGTGCCAGCAGCTTAGCGGCAAACTCTTGGGGGACCGGGGAGCTGTTTTTT
NA,TRBV9,TRBJ2-1,NA,CASSVEQNNEQFF,TGTGCCAGCAGCGTAGAGCAGAACAATGAGCAGTTCTTC
NA,TRBV6-1,TRBJ2-5,NA,CASSLPDPGETQYF,TGTGCCAGCAGTCTCCCCGACCCGGGGGAGACCCAGTACTTC
few,TRBV7-7,TRBJ2-3,NA,CASSLANSDTQYF,TGTGCTAGCAGCTTAGCTAACTCAGATACGCAGTATTTT
few,TRBV9,TRBJ2-2,TRBD2,CASSVGTSGGVWNTGELFF,TGTGCCAGCAGCGTAGGAACTAGCGGGGGGGTCTGGAACACCGGGGAGCTGTTTTTT
NA,TRBV5-1,TRBJ1-1,NA,CASSLVGHTEAFF,TGCGCCAGCAGCTTGGTAGGGCACACTGAAGCTTTCTTT
few,TRBV12-3/TRBV12-4,TRBJ2-3,TRBD2,CASGLVMGTSGSTDTQYF,TGTGCCAGCGGCCTCGTAATGGGGACTAGCGGATCCACAGATACGCAGTATTTT
NA,TRBV9,TRBJ1-5,NA,CASSVDGGSNQPQHF,TGTGCCAGCAGCGTAGATGGGGGGAGCAATCAGCCCCAGCATTTT